The 30 T cell receptor beta chains reported below all come from one sample, sequenced in a study of blood T cell repertoires in COVID-19. Sequencing used immunoSEQ multiplex PCR; TCRdb keeps in-frame clones, though not all of them. The sample holds more than 150,000 clones, roughly nine tenths seen once. What was sequenced was peripheral blood. The receptors here all came from a man between 60 and 70 years old with acute or convalescent COVID-19.

A few counts support this clone. The chain has TRBV2 and TRBJ1-2; D ambiguous. V was trimmed by 8 bases and J by 0 bases, leaving 13 bases between them. Germline CDR1 is SNHLY and CDR2 is FYNNEI. The CDR3 spans 14 residues. CDR3 sequence (DNA): TGTGCCAGCTTACCGGGAACTACTAACTATGGCTACACCTTC. Its translation is CASLPGTTNYGYTF.

The chain has TRBV2 and TRBJ2-1; TRBD1 agrees at 9 bases. The CDR3 is 13 residues long. The germline gives CDR1 SNHLY, CDR2 FYNNEI. V lost 5 bases, J lost 7 bases, and 3 bases stayed unmatched. The chain's CDR3 is CASSPDRGNEQFF. Here the CDR3 DNA reads TGTGCCAGCAGTCCGGACAGGGGTAATGAGCAGTTCTTC.

The chain combines TRBV7-9 with TRBJ1-4; D remains ambiguous. Trimming pared 5 bases from V and 0 bases from J, leaving 13 bases between. The CDR3 extends over 16 amino acids. Per germline, CDR1 SEHNR and CDR2 FQNEAQ (reference sequence). CDR3 sequence reads: CASSPTLAATNEKLFF. Written as DNA, the CDR3 is TGTGCCAGCAGCCCGACTCTGGCAGCAACTAATGAAAAACTGTTTTTT.

The chain joins TRBV3-1 (or the pseudogene TRBV3-2) to TRBJ1-3, with D tentatively TRBD1 (6 bases). The CDR3 sequence is 15 residues long. Germline CDR1 reads LGHDT; CDR2 reads YNNKEL (reference sequence). V gave up 9 bases and J gave up 4 bases, with 19 bases separating them. As DNA, the CDR3 is TGTGCCAGTTCCCACAGCCAGGGGCCGGGAAACACCATATATTTT. The encoded protein is CASSHSQGPGNTIYF.

This clone occurred once. This chain links TRBV12-3 or TRBV12-4 with TRBJ1-6; D is ambiguous. Between the trimmed V and J ends, which lost 7 bases and 9 bases, there was a span of 13 bases. The CDR3 is made up of 13 amino acids. CDR3 amino acids: CASTLSVGSPLHF. In DNA form, the CDR3 reads TGTGCCAGCACTCTCTCAGTTGGTTCACCCCTCCACTTT.

This sequence joins TRBV9 and TRBJ2-5; 7 nucleotides match TRBD1. The CDR3 has 14 amino acids. Per germline, CDR1 SGDLS and CDR2 YYNGEE. Germline trimming cut 3 bases from V and 5 bases from J; bases unmatched to any gene: 7. CDR3: CASSDRQGSETQYF. CDR3 nucleotides: TGTGCCAGCAGCGACCGACAGGGTAGCGAGACCCAGTACTTC.

The chain carries TRBV27 and TRBJ1-5; D not resolved. The ends were cut back, 5 bases at V and 0 bases at J, with 8 bases in the middle. Germline V gene sequence: CDR1 MNHEY, CDR2 SMNVEV (reference sequence). This CDR3 has 14 residues. Here the CDR3 reads CASSIGFSNQPQHF. In nucleotides, the CDR3 is TGTGCCAGCAGTATCGGGTTTAGCAATCAGCCCCAGCATTTT.

This clone was observed a single time. The chain employs TRBV7-2 and TRBJ2-1; TRBD1 matches 9 bases. The CDR3 extends over 15 amino acids. Unmatched junction bases numbered 2, after V lost 3 bases and J lost 2 bases. Germline V gene sequence: CDR1 SGHTA, CDR2 FQGNSA. The CDR3 nucleotides read TGTGCCAGCAGCTTCAGACAGGGGGCCTACAATGAGCAGTTCTTC. Translation: CASSFRQGAYNEQFF.

The chain carries TRBV19 and TRBJ1-5; 8 positions agree with TRBD1. In germline, CDR1 is LNHDA, CDR2 SQIVND (reference sequence). CDR3 length: 15 residues. With 5 bases clipped from V and 5 bases from J, the junction kept 8 bases outside the gene matches. Here the CDR3 reads CASSPRTGLYQPQHF. The CDR3 DNA follows: TGTGCCAGTAGTCCAAGGACAGGGCTATATCAGCCCCAGCATTTT. Full variable domain (missing parts from reference TRBV19 and TRBJ1-5): DGGITQSPKYLFRKEGQNVTLSCEQNLNHDAMYWYRQDPGQGLRLIYYSQIVNDFQKGDIAEGYSVSREKKESFPLTVTSAQKNPTAFYLCASSPRTGLYQPQHFGDGTRLSIL.

CDR3 protein: CASSLDGKRDTQYF. The CDR3 DNA follows: TGTGCCAGCAGCTTAGACGGGAAACGAGATACGCAGTATTTT. The gene calls are TRBV11-3 and TRBJ2-3; possible D gene TRBD2, 5 bases. Between the trimmed V and J ends, which lost 0 bases and 5 bases, there was a span of 9 bases. This CDR3 has 14 amino acids. Germline V gene data show CDR1 as SGHNT and CDR2 as YENEEA.

This chain joins TRBV9 and TRBJ1-3; 7 nucleotides match TRBD1. V was clipped by 5 bases and J by 2 bases; unmatched bases: 7. Germline V CDR1 and CDR2: SGDLS, YYNGEE. The CDR3 covers 15 residues. CDR3 in amino acids: CASSSRDSPGNTIYF. As DNA, the CDR3 is TGTGCCAGCAGTTCTCGGGACAGCCCTGGAAACACCATATATTTT. Full variable domain (missing parts from reference TRBV9 and TRBJ1-3): DSGVTQTPKHLITATGQRVTLRCSPRSGDLSVYWYQQSLDQGLQFLIQYYNGEERAKGNILERFSAQQFPDLHSELNLSSLELGDSALYFCASSSRDSPGNTIYFGEGSWLTVV.

This chain uses TRBV4-1 with TRBJ2-2; D perhaps matches TRBD2 (6 bases). CDR3 length: 18 amino acids. Germline CDR1 reads MGHRA; CDR2 reads YSYEKL. Trimming left V 1 base short and J 3 bases short, with 18 bases between. CDR3 bases: TGCGCCAGCAGCCAAGCACTCACCCGGGACTCTCACACCGGGGAGCTGTTTTTT. This translates into CASSQALTRDSHTGELFF.

In this sample, this clone is medium-sized. The rearrangement joins TRBV4-2 to TRBJ1-5, with a tentative D call TRBD1 (6 bases). Germline CDR1 is LGHNA and CDR2 is YNFKEQ. Trimming shortened V by 0 bases and J by 7 bases, and 13 bases separated the two germline ends. The CDR3 runs to 15 residues. This CDR3 reads CASSQDLQGKQPQHF. For the CDR3, the DNA is TGTGCCAGCAGCCAAGATCTCCAGGGGAAGCAGCCCCAGCATTTT.

The DNA of the CDR3 is TGTGCCAGTAGTCCGCGGGGACAGAGCTTCGGCTACACCTTC. As protein: CASSPRGQSFGYTF. This chain connects TRBV19 to TRBJ1-2; 7 bases line up with TRBD1. The germline gives CDR1 LNHDA, CDR2 SQIVND (reference sequence). The CDR3 runs 14 residues. V dropped 5 bases and J dropped 8; count of bases not matched to a gene: 11.

This clone was detected once. In DNA, the CDR3 is TGCGCCAGCAGCCTAGCAGGGGTTATATCAGGCGGCTACACCTTC. Residues: CASSLAGVISGGYTF. The chain carries TRBV5-1 and TRBJ1-2, with a possible D match to TRBD1 (6 bases). Germline-derived CDR1 and CDR2 are SGHRS and YFSETQ. The CDR3 totals 15 residues. Trimming took 4 bases from V and 8 from J, leaving 21 bases between them.

J is TRBJ1-4 and V is TRBV9, with D possibly TRBD1 on 5 matching bases. Germline V gene data show CDR1 as SGDLS and CDR2 as YYNGEE. CDR3 length equals 13 residues. V shed 3 bases and J shed 7 bases, with 10 bases lying between them. The DNA of the CDR3 is TGTGCCAGCAGCGCAGGGAGGGGTGAAAAACTGTTTTTT. It is translated as CASSAGRGEKLFF.

V gene TRBV5-4 combines with J gene TRBJ1-1; a possible D gene is TRBD1 (6 bases). V was cut by 0 bases and J by 4 bases, with 13 bases left in between. CDR3 length: 15 residues. Germline CDR1 reads SGHNT; CDR2 reads YYREEE (reference sequence). CDR3 sequence: CASSLDPGVSTEAFF. The CDR3 DNA follows: TGTGCCAGCAGCTTGGATCCAGGGGTCAGCACTGAAGCTTTCTTT.

The chain joins TRBV5-1 to TRBJ2-3; 7 bases fit TRBD2. Trimming took 4 bases from V and 8 from J; bases not matched to a gene: 13. The germline V gene has CDR1 SGHRS and CDR2 YFSETQ. The CDR3 length is 15 residues. The CDR3 region is CASSPQGPPGGTQYF. In nucleotides, the CDR3 is TGCGCCAGCAGCCCCCAGGGTCCCCCGGGAGGTACGCAGTATTTT.

The chain is built from TRBV29-1 and TRBJ1-1, with D perhaps TRBD1 (5 bases). V was pared by 5 bases and J by 0 bases, with 7 bases between. Germline CDR1 is SQVTM and CDR2 is ANQGSEA. This CDR3 region has 12 residues. The CDR3 region has the DNA TGCAGCGTTACAGGTCTGAACACTGAAGCTTTCTTT. Amino acids: CSVTGLNTEAFF.

The rearrangement uses TRBV18 and TRBJ2-5, with D unclear. CDR3 length: 13 amino acids. The V end lost 2 bases, the J end lost 1 base, and 5 bases lay between the germline ends. Looked up from germline, CDR1 is KGHSH and CDR2 is LQKENI. The CDR3 sequence: CASSPGVQETQYF. Here the CDR3 DNA reads TGTGCCAGCTCACCAGGAGTCCAAGAGACCCAGTACTTC.

This clone was counted a single time. V usage is TRBV27 and J usage is TRBJ1-1; weak D call: TRBD1 (6 bases). This CDR3 has 12 amino acids. Trimming removed 8 bases from V and 9 bases from J, with 16 bases in between. Germline lookup yields CDR1 MNHEY and CDR2 SMNVEV (reference sequence). DNA of the CDR3: TGTGCCAGCCACTCGGGGGGCTTGAAAGCTTTCTTT. The encoded protein is CASHSGGLKAFF.

V is TRBV19 and J is TRBJ1-4, with 10 bases identical to TRBD1. V dropped 4 bases and J dropped 8; count of bases not matched to a gene: 4. The CDR3 consists of 14 residues. Per germline, CDR1 LNHDA and CDR2 SQIVND (reference sequence). The DNA of the CDR3 is TGTGCCAGTAGTACGGACAGGGGGGACGAAAAACTGTTTTTT. Translating gives CASSTDRGDEKLFF.

The chain combines TRBV7-8 with TRBJ2-1; 12 nucleotides agree with TRBD2. J lost 0 bases, V lost 4 bases, and 10 bases had no gene match. The CDR3 has 19 residues. The V gene's germline CDR1 is SGHVS and CDR2 FQNEAQ. In DNA, the CDR3 is TGTGCCAGCAGCTCCCCAAGGACTAGCGGGGTTAGCTCCTACAATGAGCAGTTCTTC. Encoded protein: CASSSPRTSGVSSYNEQFF.

A single count supports this clone. The rearrangement joins TRBV7-8 to TRBJ2-7; tentatively, D is TRBD2 (6 bases). CDR1 and CDR2 (germline): SGHVS, FQNEAQ. The CDR3 has 13 amino acids. V was pared by 5 bases and J by 6 bases, with 14 bases between. The CDR3 here is CASSPGTLPEQYF. The CDR3, as DNA: TGTGCCAGCAGCCCCGGGACTCTTCCCGAGCAGTACTTC.

This clone was seen just once. V and J are TRBV6-5 and TRBJ1-2; unclear D gene. CDR3 length equals 13 residues. CDR1 MNHEY and CDR2 SVGAGI come from the germline V gene. Trimming cost V 6 bases and J 2 bases, with 10 bases left between them. CDR3 bases: TGTGCCAGCAGGGCGGGAAGAAACTATGGCTACACCTTC. This sequence encodes CASRAGRNYGYTF.

V is TRBV11-3 and J is TRBJ2-3; D is uncertain. Germline lookup yields CDR1 SGHNT and CDR2 YENEEA. V was trimmed by 1 base and J by 6 bases, leaving 5 bases between them. The CDR3 consists of 12 residues. The chain's CDR3 is CASSLVADTQYF. The CDR3 DNA follows: TGTGCCAGCAGCTTAGTTGCGGATACGCAGTATTTT.

This clone was detected a few times. The chain uses TRBV20-1 and TRBJ1-1; D remains ambiguous. V lost 3 bases to trimming and J lost 1 base, with 12 bases between them. Per germline, CDR1 DFQATT and CDR2 SNEGSKA (reference sequence). The CDR3 sequence is 14 residues long. Here the CDR3 DNA reads TGCAGTGCTAGTCGAACCCCAGAGAACACTGAAGCTTTCTTT. Amino acid sequence: CSASRTPENTEAFF.

In DNA, the CDR3 is TGTGCCAGCAGCTCCTATCTACCCTATGGCTACACCTTC. Translated, it gives CASSSYLPYGYTF. The J gene is TRBJ1-2, the V gene TRBV7-9; D is uncertain. Trimming shortened V by 4 bases and J by 4 bases, and 10 bases separated the two germline ends. The CDR3 consists of 13 residues. CDR1 and CDR2 from the germline V gene are SEHNR and FQNEAQ (reference sequence). Full variable domain (rest looked up from reference TRBV7-9 and TRBJ1-2): DTGVSQNPRHKITKRGQNVTFRCDPISEHNRLYWYRQTLGQGPEFLTYFQNEAQLEKSRLLSDRFSAERPKGSFSTLEIQRTEQGDSAMYLCASSSYLPYGYTFGSGTRLTVV.

This clone was recorded once. The chain employs TRBV2 and TRBJ1-2; the D is unclear. Trimming stripped 6 bases from V and 4 bases from J, with 6 bases between. The germline V gene has CDR1 SNHLY and CDR2 FYNNEI. The CDR3 is 11 residues long. CDR3 in amino acids: CASSGVYGYTF. DNA of the CDR3: TGTGCCAGCAGCGGGGTCTATGGCTACACCTTC.

The chain combines TRBV27 with TRBJ2-7; possibly TRBD2 for D (5 bases). CDR1 MNHEY and CDR2 SMNVEV come from the germline V gene (reference sequence). The CDR3 contains 14 residues. The V and J ends lost 2 bases and 2 bases respectively, with 10 bases between them. The DNA of the CDR3 is TGTGCCAGCAGTTTAAGAGGGCCCCCCTACGAGCAGTACTTC. Amino acid sequence: CASSLRGPPYEQYF.